This T cell receptor beta chain originates from a study of CD8 T cells in Susac syndrome. An amount of RNA that ranged from 0.5 to 1 ug was reverse transcribed with random hexamers. TCR beta CDR3 was amplified by immunoSEQ covering 54 Vbeta and 13 Jbeta. TCRdb independently ran MiXCR on the immunoSEQ multiplex PCR reads; one entry per CDR3 protein. Of more than 130,000 distinct CDR3 sequences in the sample, about 93% are singletons; the top ten hold about 0.25%. The CDR3 is made up of 16 amino acids. The junction had 5 bases not matched to a gene; V was cut back by 3 bases and J by 0 bases. Sequencing input: CD8+ T cells from PBMCs. The chain uses TRBV23-1 and TRBJ2-3; 8 bases map to TRBD1. TRBV23-1 is an ORF, and what it does is uncertain. The TCR originated in a human donor in good health. The CDR3, as DNA: TGCGCCAGCAGTCACTCGACAGGGGTTAGCACAGATACGCAGTATTTT. It translates to CASSHSTGVSTDTQYF.